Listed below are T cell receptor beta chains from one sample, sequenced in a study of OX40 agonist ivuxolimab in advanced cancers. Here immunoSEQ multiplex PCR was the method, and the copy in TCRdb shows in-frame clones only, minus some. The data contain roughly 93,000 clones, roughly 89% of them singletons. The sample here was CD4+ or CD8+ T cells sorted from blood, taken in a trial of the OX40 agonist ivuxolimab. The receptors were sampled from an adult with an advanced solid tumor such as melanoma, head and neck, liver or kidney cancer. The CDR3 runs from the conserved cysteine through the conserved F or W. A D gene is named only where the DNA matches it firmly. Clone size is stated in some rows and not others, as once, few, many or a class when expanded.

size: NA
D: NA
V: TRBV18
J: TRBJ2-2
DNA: TGTGCCAGCTCGCCTACACAGACCGGGGAGCTGTTTTTT
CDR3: CASSPTQTGELFF

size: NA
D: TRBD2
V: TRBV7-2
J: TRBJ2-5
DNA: TGTGCCAGCAGCTTGGGACTAGCGGGAGGGTTGGGGGAGACCCAGTACTTC
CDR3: CASSLGLAGGLGETQYF

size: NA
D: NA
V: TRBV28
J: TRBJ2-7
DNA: TGTGCCAGCAGTTTACCCAGGGGGGGAGAGCAGTACTTC
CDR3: CASSLPRGGEQYF

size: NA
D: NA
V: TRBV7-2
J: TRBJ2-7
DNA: TGTGCCAGCAGCGCCCCAAACGAGCAGTACTTC
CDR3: CASSAPNEQYF

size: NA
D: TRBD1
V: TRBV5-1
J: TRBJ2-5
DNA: TGCGCCAGCACACCACAGGGGGAGCGGGAGACCCAGTACTTC
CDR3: CASTPQGERETQYF

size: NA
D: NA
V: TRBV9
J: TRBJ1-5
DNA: TGTGCCAGCAGCTTAACTAACAATCAGCCCCAGCATTTT
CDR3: CASSLTNNQPQHF

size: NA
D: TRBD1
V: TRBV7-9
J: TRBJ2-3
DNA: TGTGCCAGCAGCTCGGGACAGATTTCTAGCACAGATACGCAGTATTTT
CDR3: CASSSGQISSTDTQYF

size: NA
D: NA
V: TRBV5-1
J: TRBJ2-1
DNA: TGCGCCAGCAGCTCCGAAGCTCGAAACAATGAGCAGTTCTTC
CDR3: CASSSEARNNEQFF

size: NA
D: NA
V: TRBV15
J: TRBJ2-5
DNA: TGTGCCACCAGCAGAGATAGAGACAGAACCTTCCAAGAGACCCAGTACTTC
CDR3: CATSRDRDRTFQETQYF

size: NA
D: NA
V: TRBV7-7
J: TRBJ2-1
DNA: TGTGCTAGCAGCGTTGGGACCACCAATGAGCAGTTCTTC
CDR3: CASSVGTTNEQFF

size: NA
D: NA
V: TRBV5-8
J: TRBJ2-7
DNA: TGTGCCAGCACTGCCTACGAGCAGTACTTC
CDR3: CASTAYEQYF

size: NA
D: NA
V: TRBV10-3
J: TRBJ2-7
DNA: TGTGCCATCAGTGAGGACATATCCTATTACGAGCAGTACTTC
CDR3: CAISEDISYYEQYF

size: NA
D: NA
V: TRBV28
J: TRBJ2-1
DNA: TGTGCCAGCAGTTTACAATTAGAGCAGTTCTTC
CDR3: CASSLQLEQFF

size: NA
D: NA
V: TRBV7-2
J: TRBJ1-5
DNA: TGTGCCAGCAGCTTACACATAAATCAGCCCCAGCATTTT
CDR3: CASSLHINQPQHF

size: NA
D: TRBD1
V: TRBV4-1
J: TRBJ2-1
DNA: TGCGCCAGCAGCCATATGGGACAGGGATACAATGAGCAGTTCTTC
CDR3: CASSHMGQGYNEQFF

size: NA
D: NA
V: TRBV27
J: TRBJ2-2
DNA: TGTGCCAGCACACGGTTCGGCACCGGGGAGCTGTTTTTT
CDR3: CASTRFGTGELFF

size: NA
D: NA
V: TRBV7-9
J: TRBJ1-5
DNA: TGTGCCACCAAAGGGGGGAATCAGCCCCAGCATTTT
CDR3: CATKGGNQPQHF

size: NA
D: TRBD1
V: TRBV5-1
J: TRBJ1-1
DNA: TGCGCCAGCAGCCTCCAGGGGGCTGATACTGAAGCTTTCTTT
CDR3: CASSLQGADTEAFF

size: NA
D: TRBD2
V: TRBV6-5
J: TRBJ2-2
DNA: TGTGCCAGCAAGCCGGGACTAGCGGGAGAAGGGCTGTTTTTT
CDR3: CASKPGLAGEGLFF

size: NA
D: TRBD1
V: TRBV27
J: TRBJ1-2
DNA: TGTGCCAGCAGGCCTACAGGGGGTGGCTATGGCTACACCTTC
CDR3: CASRPTGGGYGYTF

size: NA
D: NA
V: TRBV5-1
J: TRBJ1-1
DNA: TGCGCCAGCAGCTTGCTGTTAGTGAACACTGAAGCTTTCTTT
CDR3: CASSLLLVNTEAFF

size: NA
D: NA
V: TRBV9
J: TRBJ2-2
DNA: TGTGCCAGCAGCCTGGGGGGAAACACCGGGGAGCTGTTTTTT
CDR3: CASSLGGNTGELFF

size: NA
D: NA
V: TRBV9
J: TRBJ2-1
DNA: TGTGCCAGCAGCGCAGTGCTAGCTTCGGGAAAGGCCGAGCAGTTCTTC
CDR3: CASSAVLASGKAEQFF

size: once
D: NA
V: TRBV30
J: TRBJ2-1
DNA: TGTGCCGGCCGGGACTGGAGTCGCAATGAGCAGTTCTTC
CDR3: CAGRDWSRNEQFF

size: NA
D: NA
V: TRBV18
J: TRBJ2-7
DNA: TGTGCCAGCTCACCAGACACCTACGAGCAGTACTTC
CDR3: CASSPDTYEQYF

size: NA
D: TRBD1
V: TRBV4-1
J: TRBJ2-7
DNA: TGCGCCAGCAGCCGACCGGGACAGGGAAATGGGGAGCAGTACTTC
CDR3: CASSRPGQGNGEQYF

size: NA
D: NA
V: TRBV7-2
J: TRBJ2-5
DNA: TGTGCCAGCAGCTTACAGTTTCAAGAGACCCAGTACTTC
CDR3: CASSLQFQETQYF

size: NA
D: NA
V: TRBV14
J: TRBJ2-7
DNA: TGTGCCAGCAGCCAAGGGGCGCGGGGCGAGCAGTACTTC
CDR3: CASSQGARGEQYF

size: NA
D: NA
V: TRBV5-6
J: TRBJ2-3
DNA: TGTGCCAGCAGCTTGTTCGTCCCCACAGATACGCAGTATTTT
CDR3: CASSLFVPTDTQYF

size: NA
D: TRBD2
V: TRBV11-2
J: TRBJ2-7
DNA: TGTGCCAGCAGCGGACTAGCGGGAAACTCCTACGAGCAGTACTTC
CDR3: CASSGLAGNSYEQYF

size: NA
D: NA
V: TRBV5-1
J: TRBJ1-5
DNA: TGCGCCAGCAGCTTCGACAGCAGGAATCAGCCCCAGCATTTT
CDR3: CASSFDSRNQPQHF

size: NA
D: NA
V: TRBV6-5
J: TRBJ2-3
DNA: TGTGCCAGCAGTTACGGGGGGCTCACAGATACGCAGTATTTT
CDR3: CASSYGGLTDTQYF

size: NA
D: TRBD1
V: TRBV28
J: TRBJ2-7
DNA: TGTGCCTCAGGATCGGCAGGACAGGGGACCTACGAGCAGTACTTC
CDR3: CASGSAGQGTYEQYF

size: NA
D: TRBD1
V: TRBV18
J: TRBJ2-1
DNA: TGTGCCAGCTCACCTGAGGGGGCATGGGTGGACAATGAGCAGTTCTTC
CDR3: CASSPEGAWVDNEQFF

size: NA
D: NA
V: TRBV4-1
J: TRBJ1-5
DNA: TGCGCCAGCAGCCAAGATCGGCCGGGAGGGGAGCAGCCCCAGCATTTT
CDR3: CASSQDRPGGEQPQHF

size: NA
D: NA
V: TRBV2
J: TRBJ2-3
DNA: TGTGCCAGCGGGTTCGGGTCACAGAGCACAGATACGCAGTATTTT
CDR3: CASGFGSQSTDTQYF

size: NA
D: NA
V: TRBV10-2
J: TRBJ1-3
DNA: TGCGCCAGCAGTGAAAAGAAAAACTCTGGAAACACCATATATTTT
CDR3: CASSEKKNSGNTIYF

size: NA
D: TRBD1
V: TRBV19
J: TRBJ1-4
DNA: TGTGCCAGCTCCGGGACAGCGGGGGAAAAACTGTTTTTT
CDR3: CASSGTAGEKLFF

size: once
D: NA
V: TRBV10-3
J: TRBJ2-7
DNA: TGTGCCATCAGTGCGGACAATTCCTACGAGCAGTACTTC
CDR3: CAISADNSYEQYF

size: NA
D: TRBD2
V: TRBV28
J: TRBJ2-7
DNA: TGTGCCAGCAGTTTAAGCGGGAGGCGCGACGAGCAGTACTTC
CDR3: CASSLSGRRDEQYF